Listed below are T cell receptor beta chains from one sample, sequenced in a study of post-analysis software for immune sequencing data. TCRdb called the PCR reads again in MiXCR, with one record for every CDR3 protein. The table lists 180,000 or so distinct CDR3 sequences, roughly 30% of them singletons, with less than 4% in the top ten. Sample: blood. Receptors were obtained from a girl between 2 and 17 years old with multiple sclerosis. CDR3s include the opening cysteine and the closing phenylalanine or tryptophan. A D gene is named only where the DNA matches it firmly. Only some rows state a clone size, as once, few, many or a class for expanded clones.

V	size	J	D	CDR3	DNA
TRBV6-5	few	TRBJ1-1	NA	CASREQNTEAFF	TGTGCCAGCAGAGAACAGAACACTGAAGCTTTCTTT
TRBV7-9	NA	TRBJ2-3	TRBD1	CASTRDRGTDTQYF	TGTGCCAGCACCCGGGACAGGGGAACAGATACGCAGTATTTT
TRBV4-1	few	TRBJ2-2	NA	CASSQDIFTGELFF	TGCGCCAGCAGCCAAGACATCTTCACCGGGGAGCTGTTTTTT
TRBV28	few	TRBJ2-2	TRBD1	CASSSTGRTGELFF	TGTGCCAGCAGTTCGACAGGGAGAACCGGGGAGCTGTTTTTT
TRBV7-3	NA	TRBJ1-1	NA	CASSLDGAPGTEAFF	TGTGCCAGCAGCTTAGATGGGGCGCCTGGGACTGAAGCTTTCTTT
TRBV20-1	NA	TRBJ1-5	TRBD1	CSAADRDRLREPQHF	TGCAGTGCTGCTGACCGGGACAGACTCCGTGAGCCCCAGCATTTT
TRBV14	NA	TRBJ2-7	NA	CASSQILSYNEQYF	TGTGCCAGCAGCCAGATACTTAGTTACAATGAGCAGTACTTC
TRBV7-3	many	TRBJ2-1	NA	CASSLQGRRGPYNEQFF	TGTGCCAGCAGCTTACAAGGTCGGCGGGGGCCCTACAATGAGCAGTTCTTC
TRBV14	few	TRBJ2-5	TRBD2	CASSLRTSGPGTQYF	TGTGCCAGCAGCCTCCGGACTAGCGGCCCAGGGACCCAGTACTTC
TRBV5-1	few	TRBJ2-5	NA	CASNSGPPQETQYF	TGCGCCAGCAACTCGGGACCTCCGCAAGAGACCCAGTACTTC
TRBV5-1	NA	TRBJ2-1	TRBD2	CASSPAGGNSCEQFF	TGCGCCAGCAGCCCGGCGGGGGGCAACTCCTGCGAGCAGTTCTTC
TRBV29-1	many	TRBJ2-3	TRBD2	CSVGLALTDTQYF	TGCAGCGTTGGACTAGCTTTAACAGATACGCAGTATTTT
TRBV15	NA	TRBJ1-4	NA	CATSLPGVEKRFF	TGTGCTACCAGCCTTCCCGGGGTAGAAAAACGGTTTTTT
TRBV16	NA	TRBJ2-5	NA	CASSQSGGREQYF	TGTGCCAGCAGCCAATCGGGGGGGCGTGAGCAGTACTTC
TRBV29-1	NA	TRBJ2-3	TRBD2	CSVGRTSGTDTQYF	TGCAGCGTGGGGAGGACTAGCGGGACAGATACGCAGTATTTT
TRBV6-2/TRBV6-3	NA	TRBJ1-5	NA	CASSYRQGRGSNQPQHF	TGTGCCAGCAGTTACCGGCAGGGAAGGGGTAGCAATCAGCCCCAGCATTTT
TRBV24-1	NA	TRBJ2-3	NA	CATSEPVEASTDTQYF	TGTGCCACCAGTGAGCCCGTGGAGGCGAGCACAGATACGCAGTATTTT
TRBV7-9	many	TRBJ2-1	TRBD1	CASSWDSNNEQFF	TGTGCCAGCAGCTGGGACAGTAACAATGAGCAGTTCTTC
TRBV20-1	many	TRBJ1-2	NA	CSARDTQGDRGYTF	TGCAGTGCTAGAGATACCCAGGGCGATCGGGGCTACACCTTC
TRBV30	NA	TRBJ1-1	NA	CAWSAHMNAEAFF	TGTGCCTGGAGTGCTCACATGAACGCTGAAGCTTTCTTT
TRBV6-4	NA	TRBJ1-6	NA	CASSSRGRSPLHF	TGTGCCAGCAGTTCGAGAGGGCGTTCACCCCTCCACTTT
TRBV7-2	once	TRBJ1-2	NA	CASNKPEGLRGYTF	TGTGCCAGCAACAAGCCAGAGGGACTCCGTGGCTACACCTTC
TRBV3-1	many	TRBJ2-1	NA	CASSQVLNEQFF	TGTGCCAGCAGCCAAGTTCTCAATGAGCAGTTCTTC
TRBV5-1	many	TRBJ2-1	TRBD2	CASSLVAGPYNEQFF	TGCGCCAGCAGCTTGGTAGCGGGACCCTACAATGAGCAGTTCTTC
TRBV3-1	few	TRBJ2-7	TRBD2	CASSEGLVGEQYF	TGTGCCAGCAGCGAGGGACTAGTTGGCGAGCAGTACTTC
TRBV20-1	few	TRBJ2-5	NA	CSARTDEQYF	TGCAGTGCCCGGACCGATGAGCAGTACTTC
TRBV21-1	NA	TRBJ1-4	NA	CASNPTGARTNEKLFF	TGTGCCAGCAACCCGACAGGGGCTCGGACTAATGAAAAACTGTTTTTT
TRBV9	NA	TRBJ2-1	TRBD2	CASSPFLAGGWNEQFF	TGTGCCAGCAGCCCCTTCTTGGCGGGAGGATGGAATGAGCAGTTCTTC
TRBV6-1	NA	TRBJ2-3	TRBD2	CATRTSGSDTQYF	TGTGCCACCAGGACTAGTGGGTCGGATACGCAGTATTTT
TRBV28	few	TRBJ2-7	TRBD1	CASSLGTERSYEQYF	TGTGCCAGCAGTTTGGGGACAGAGAGATCTTACGAGCAGTACTTC
TRBV6-2/TRBV6-3	many	TRBJ2-5	TRBD2	CASQSGRHAYQETQYF	TGTGCCAGCCAGAGCGGGAGGCATGCGTACCAAGAGACCCAGTACTTC
TRBV5-1	NA	TRBJ2-5	TRBD1	CASSYAGTEKETQYF	TGCGCCAGCAGCTATGCCGGGACAGAAAAAGAGACCCAGTACTTC
TRBV3-1	few	TRBJ1-2	NA	CASSQGHGYTF	TGTGCCAGCAGCCAAGGACACGGCTACACCTTC
TRBV4-1	NA	TRBJ2-5	NA	CASSRTEGGLDEQYF	TGCGCCAGCAGCCGGACTGAGGGGGGGCTTGATGAGCAGTACTTC
TRBV7-9	many	TRBJ2-7	NA	CASSSLGQSYEQYF	TGTGCCAGCTCCTCCCTCGGACAATCCTACGAGCAGTACTTC
TRBV24-1	few	TRBJ1-1	NA	CATSDLQERDKKRDTEAFF	TGTGCCACCAGTGATTTGCAAGAGAGGGACAAGAAGAGGGACACTGAAGCTTTCTTT
TRBV11-2	many	TRBJ2-5	TRBD2	CASSLPTLAMYQETQYF	TGTGCCAGCAGCTTACCGACACTAGCGATGTACCAAGAGACCCAGTACTTC
TRBV28	NA	TRBJ2-3	NA	CASRETDTQYF	TGTGCCAGCAGGGAGACAGATACGCAGTATTTT
TRBV5-1	many	TRBJ2-5	NA	CASSLVETQYF	TGTGCCAGCAGCTTGGTCGAGACCCAGTACTTC
TRBV12-3/TRBV12-4	many	TRBJ2-7	NA	CASSNISGSSYEQYF	TGTGCCAGCAGTAACATTAGCGGAAGCTCCTACGAGCAGTACTTC
TRBV6-5	NA	TRBJ2-1	NA	CASSSLVSRNEQFF	TGTGCCAGCAGTTCTCTAGTCTCCCGGAACGAGCAGTTCTTC
TRBV21-1	NA	TRBJ2-7	NA	CASSKKWSYEQYF	TGTGCCAGCAGCAAAAAGTGGTCTTACGAGCAGTACTTC
TRBV5-1	NA	TRBJ1-6	TRBD1	CASSRQGVTYNSPLHF	TGCGCCAGCAGCAGACAGGGGGTCACCTATAATTCACCCCTCCACTTT
TRBV20-1	many	TRBJ2-5	NA	CSTTQDQETQYF	TGCAGTACTACGCAAGACCAAGAGACCCAGTACTTC
TRBV15	NA	TRBJ1-1	NA	CATSGTEDTEAFF	TGTGCCACCAGCGGGACTGAGGACACTGAAGCTTTCTTT
TRBV2	NA	TRBJ2-5	TRBD1	CASSEEDRALLTDNEQYF	TGTGCCAGCAGTGAGGAGGACAGGGCCCTTCTTACTGACAATGAGCAGTACTTC
TRBV2	few	TRBJ1-1	NA	CASADSLNTEAFF	TGTGCCAGCGCTGACAGCTTGAACACTGAAGCTTTCTTT
TRBV20-1	many	TRBJ1-2	NA	CSARDTRGFIGYTF	TGCAGTGCTAGAGACACCAGGGGTTTTATTGGCTACACCTTC
TRBV20-1	NA	TRBJ1-5	NA	CSASRAVNQPQHF	TGCAGTGCTAGTCGGGCAGTCAATCAGCCCCAGCATTTT
TRBV29-1	many	TRBJ2-1	NA	CSGIRGNEQFF	TGCAGTGGAATAAGGGGGAATGAGCAGTTCTTC
TRBV5-1	many	TRBJ2-6	NA	CASSLQWSSGANVLTF	TGCGCCAGCAGCTTGCAATGGAGCTCTGGGGCCAACGTCCTGACTTTC
TRBV30	few	TRBJ1-2	NA	CAWSLGDIAGYTF	TGTGCCTGGAGTTTGGGGGACATAGCTGGCTACACCTTC
TRBV15	NA	TRBJ2-3	TRBD2	CATSRGVSGGEDTQYF	TGTGCCACCAGCAGAGGGGTTAGCGGGGGAGAAGATACGCAGTATTTT
TRBV5-6	few	TRBJ2-7	NA	CASSLGAVYEQYF	TGTGCCAGCAGCTTGGGGGCAGTTTATGAGCAGTACTTC
TRBV20-1	few	TRBJ1-1	NA	CSASEGNTEAFF	TGCAGTGCTAGTGAGGGGAACACTGAAGCTTTCTTT
TRBV7-9	once	TRBJ2-5	TRBD2	CANSFSGGLQETQYF	TGTGCCAACAGTTTTAGCGGGGGCCTCCAAGAGACCCAGTACTTC
TRBV7-9	NA	TRBJ2-7	NA	CASSLKSGALTYEQYF	TGTGCCAGCAGCTTAAAGTCGGGGGCCCTGACCTACGAGCAGTACTTC
TRBV5-1	few	TRBJ1-1	TRBD1	CASSWGIDRDRMAKGSTEAFF	TGCGCCAGCAGCTGGGGGATCGACCGGGACAGGATGGCCAAAGGGAGCACTGAAGCTTTCTTT
TRBV29-1	many	TRBJ2-5	NA	CSVEDFNQETQYF	TGCAGCGTTGAAGACTTCAACCAAGAGACCCAGTACTTC
TRBV29-1	many	TRBJ2-7	NA	CSVEDQESSYEQYF	TGCAGCGTTGAAGACCAGGAGTCAAGCTACGAGCAGTACTTC